This record looks at one T cell receptor (beta chain) sequence and its context. This entry is derived from a study of T cells in Graves' hyperthyroidism and ophthalmopathy. RNA transcripts provided the source from which TCR beta CDR3 regions were amplified. The HTBI primer set served for first-round RT-PCR of the TCR CDR3. TCRdb analysed the multiplex PCR reads with MiXCR anew, one entry per CDR3 protein. Seen here are about 500,000 distinct CDR3 sequences, roughly 45% observed once, and the top ten hold about 45%. Losses at the gene ends were 4 bases for V and 13 bases for J; bases not matched to a gene: 11. This CDR3 region has 13 residues. From germline, CDR1 is SGHTA and CDR2 FQGNSA.

The sequenced sample was peripheral blood or thyroid tissue (not recorded which). This receptor was identified in an adult woman with Graves' disease, either hyperthyroidism or ophthalmopathy (not recorded which). J is TRBJ1-2 and V is TRBV7-2; 8 bases align to TRBD1. The CDR3 loop reads CASSYDRGTSGTF. CDR3 sequence (DNA): TGTGCCAGCAGCTATGACAGGGGCACCTCGGGCACCTTC. Full variable domain (remainder filled in from reference TRBV7-2 and TRBJ1-2): GAGVSQSPSNKVTEKGKDVELRCDPISGHTALYWYRQSLGQGLEFLIYFQGNSAPDKSGLPSDRFSAERTGGSVSTLTIQRTQQEDSAVYLCASSYDRGTSGTFGSGTRLTVV.